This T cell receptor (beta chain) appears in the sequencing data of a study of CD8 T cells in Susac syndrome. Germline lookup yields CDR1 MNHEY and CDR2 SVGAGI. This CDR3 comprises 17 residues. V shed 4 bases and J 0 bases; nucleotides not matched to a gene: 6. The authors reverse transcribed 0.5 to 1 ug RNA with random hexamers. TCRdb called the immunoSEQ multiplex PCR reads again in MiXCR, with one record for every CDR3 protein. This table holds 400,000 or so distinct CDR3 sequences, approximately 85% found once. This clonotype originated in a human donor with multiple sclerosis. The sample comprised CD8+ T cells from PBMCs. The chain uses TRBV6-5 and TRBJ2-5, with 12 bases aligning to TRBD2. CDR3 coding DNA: TGTGCCAGCAGTTCAAGGACTAGCGGGGAGAACCAAGAGACCCAGTACTTC. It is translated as CASSSRTSGENQETQYF.